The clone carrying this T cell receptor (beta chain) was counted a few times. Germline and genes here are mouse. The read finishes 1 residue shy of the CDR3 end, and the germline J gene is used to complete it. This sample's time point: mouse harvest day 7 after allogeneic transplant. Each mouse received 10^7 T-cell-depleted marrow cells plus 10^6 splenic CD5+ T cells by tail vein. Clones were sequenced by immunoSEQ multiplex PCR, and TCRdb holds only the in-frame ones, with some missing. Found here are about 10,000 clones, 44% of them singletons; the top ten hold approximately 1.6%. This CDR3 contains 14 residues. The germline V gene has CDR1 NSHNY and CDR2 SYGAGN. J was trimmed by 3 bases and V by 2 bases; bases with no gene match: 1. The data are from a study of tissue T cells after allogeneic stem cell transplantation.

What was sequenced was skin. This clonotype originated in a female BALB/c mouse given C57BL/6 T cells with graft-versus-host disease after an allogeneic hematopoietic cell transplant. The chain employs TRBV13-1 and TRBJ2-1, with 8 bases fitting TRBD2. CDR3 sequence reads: CASSELGGYAEQFF. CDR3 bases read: TGTGCCAGCAGTGAGCTGGGGGGCTATGCTGAGCAGTTC.